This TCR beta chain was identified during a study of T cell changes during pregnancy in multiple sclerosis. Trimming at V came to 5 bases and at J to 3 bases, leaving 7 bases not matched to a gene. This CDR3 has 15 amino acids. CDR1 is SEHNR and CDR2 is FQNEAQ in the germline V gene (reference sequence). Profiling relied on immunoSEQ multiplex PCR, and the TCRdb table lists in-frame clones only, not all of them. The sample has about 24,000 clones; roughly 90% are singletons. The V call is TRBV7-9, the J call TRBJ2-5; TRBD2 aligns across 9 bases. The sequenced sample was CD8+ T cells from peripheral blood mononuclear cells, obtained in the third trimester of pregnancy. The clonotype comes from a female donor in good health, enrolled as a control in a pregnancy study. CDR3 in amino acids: CASSEMGLAKETQYF. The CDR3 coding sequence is TGTGCCAGCAGCGAAATGGGACTAGCAAAAGAGACCCAGTACTTC.